The following is a T cell receptor beta chain sequence with its context. Its antigen is currently not known. No per-base quality is available; no much larger clone lies one base away. The sample originates from a study of cytotoxic CD8 clonotypes in ibrutinib-treated CLL (dated by TCRdb to the early 2020s). As for the study more broadly: The cohort was composed of under 12 relapsed/refractory and roughly 16 treatment-naive patients; IGHV unmutated status was identified in about 17 patients. Partial responses were observed in some 24 patients and complete responses in 2; after a median follow-up of around 68 months, remission was maintained in 14 patients and progression was observed in approximately twelve. Response samples were obtained after a median of 12 months of treatment, with a range of roughly 6 to 36 months. On average, each sample yielded 255,043 productive templates and over 90,000 productive rearrangements. Longitudinal samples were available for 26 of the 86 trial participants. Cryopreserved peripheral blood mononuclear cells were collected before treatment, at response, and at either disease progression or sustained remission. All remission and progressive disease samples were collected while patients were still receiving ibrutinib. Findings and caveats that apply to the study as a whole: Public clonotypes were rare and either contracted or stayed stable during treatment, and the rise in clonality at ibrutinib response reflected the expansion of private clonotypes. Baseline clonality was found to be higher than that of age-matched healthy donors and was strongly correlated with circulating CD8+ T-cell counts. Lymph node repertoires were not examined, and the timing of sampling was not matched between patients in sustained remission and those whose disease progressed. An increase in clonality was observed at ibrutinib response, with clonality remaining stable during sustained remission and falling back toward baseline at progression.

A MiSeq instrument was used for deep resolution sequencing, which targeted depths ranging from 1 in 1 million up to 1 in 200,000 T cells, with coverage averaging 10x for each clonotype. TCR beta libraries were generated with the immunoSEQ hsTCRB Kit. The original pipeline was this. The data were analyzed with ImmunoSEQ Analyzer and ImmunoSEQ Data Assistant, and V, D and J gene assignments followed IMGT definitions. Clonality, which ranges from 0 to 1, was calculated by subtracting the normalized Shannon entropy of productive rearrangement frequencies from one. Public clonotype analysis was restricted to overrepresented clonotypes comprising at least 0.05% of each patient's repertoire. Approximately 13 age-matched healthy donor repertoires from immuneACCESS served as clonality controls. TCRdb obtained this table from immuneACCESS and retained in-frame rearrangements with V and J assigned. These tables miss some clones; where compared with another copy, unresolved V genes account for less than half of the shortfall, and the remainder is unexplained. Clone size and V and J calls were adopted from that table, with D and trimming inferred from the DNA. Here the sample has 110,000 to 150,000 clones; 75% to 95% occur a single time. The top ten clonotypes cover 9.5% to 14% of the sample.

The sample's time point, from its label and the paper: 12 months on ibrutinib. For TCR beta library preparation, roughly 2 micrograms of genomic DNA was extracted from cryopreserved PBMCs. Longitudinal blood samples from CLL patients on ibrutinib monotherapy were analyzed using high-throughput TCR beta sequencing. The patients took part in an open-label, single-center phase 2 trial of ibrutinib monotherapy. The TCR comes from a human donor with chronic lymphocytic leukemia. The sample was PBMCs, taken after 12 months of ibrutinib treatment.

The nucleotide sequence is TGTGCCAGCAGCACGGGACAGGGGGCTGGTGAGCAGTTCTTC. It encodes CASSTGQGAGEQFF. The sequence is built from TRBV11-3 and TRBJ2-1; TRBD1 aligns with 12 central bases. The germline V gene sets CDR1 to SGHNT and CDR2 to YENEEA. The CDR3 spans 14 residues, from the cysteine through the phenylalanine. Of the read, only the CDR3 DNA is kept; its 42 bases are in frame from base 1. Relative to germline, V is missing 5 bases and J is missing 9 bases, with 5 bases of the junction outside any gene match.